Each of the 29 T cell receptor beta chains below was sequenced from the same sample in a study of untreated major depressive disorder. The table came from immunoSEQ multiplex PCR; TCRdb's copy has only in-frame clones and leaves some out. In the table there are more than 15,000 clones, 92% of which are singletons. For these receptors, no antigen is known. Findings and limits, study-wide: CD4+ T cells from depressed patients used TRBV05-01 (Vbeta 5.1) more often than controls.

Sample: CD4+ T cells from PBMCs. The receptor set was obtained from a woman aged 40 to 55 with major depressive disorder.

The V call is TRBV29-1, the J call TRBJ2-1, with D perhaps matching TRBD1 (6 bases). The CDR3 contains 13 residues. Germline V gene data show CDR1 as SQVTM and CDR2 as ANQGSEA. V was pared by 8 bases and J by 8 bases, with 19 bases between. In nucleotides, the CDR3 is TGCAGCATCCAGGGGAGTTTGATCGATGAGCAGTTCTTC. This translates into CSIQGSLIDEQFF.

The gene calls are TRBV4-2 and TRBJ2-1, with TRBD2 matching over 10 bases. Looked up from germline, CDR1 is LGHNA and CDR2 is YNFKEQ. V lost 4 bases, J lost 6 bases, and 12 bases stayed unmatched. The CDR3 contains 17 residues. DNA of the CDR3: TGTGCCAGCAGCCCTTCGAGGGGAGCGGGAGGGCCCAATGAGCAGTTCTTC. Amino acids: CASSPSRGAGGPNEQFF.

This clone is a singleton in its sample. V is TRBV4-2 and J is TRBJ2-5; no clear D gene. The germline V gene has CDR1 LGHNA and CDR2 YNFKEQ. Trimming pared 1 base from V and 4 bases from J, leaving 13 bases between. The CDR3 extends over 15 amino acids. CDR3 amino acids: CASSQVTPSGETQYF. In DNA, the CDR3 is TGTGCCAGCAGCCAAGTAACTCCCTCGGGAGAGACCCAGTACTTC.

The chain joins TRBV10-2 to TRBJ1-1; 8 bases agree with TRBD1. There are 15 residues in the CDR3. With 8 bases clipped from V and 0 bases from J, the junction kept 8 bases outside the gene matches. Germline CDR1 reads WSHSY; CDR2 reads SAAADI. The CDR3 sequence: CASQDREKLNTEAFF. CDR3 in DNA: TGCGCCAGCCAGGACAGGGAAAAGTTGAACACTGAAGCTTTCTTT.

The gene calls are TRBV6-1 and TRBJ1-3; D might be TRBD1 (6 bases). The germline CDR1 and CDR2 sequences are MNHNS and SASEGT. Trimming pared 1 base from V and 4 bases from J, leaving 17 bases between. The CDR3 is 17 residues long. CDR3 bases: TGTGCCAGCAGTGAAGGATGGTACGCCGGACAGGGAAACACCATATATTTT. Its translation is CASSEGWYAGQGNTIYF.

The chain combines TRBV29-1 with TRBJ1-3; D uncertain. V lost 3 bases and J 2 bases, leaving 11 bases between the germline ends. The CDR3 runs 14 residues. The germline CDR1 and CDR2 sequences are SQVTM and ANQGSEA. This chain's CDR3 is CSVDDGRTGNTIYF. For the CDR3, the DNA is TGCAGCGTTGATGACGGCAGGACTGGAAACACCATATATTTT.

The chain recombines TRBV16 with TRBJ1-5; D remains unclear. CDR1 is KGHSY and CDR2 is FQNENV in the germline V gene. V was shortened by 4 bases and J by 4 bases, with 5 bases between the two germline ends. This CDR3 region has 12 residues. The CDR3 DNA sequence: TGTGCCAGCAGCCCTACAAATCAGCCCCAGCATTTT. Its protein is CASSPTNQPQHF.

This sequence joins TRBV27 and TRBJ2-6; D perhaps matches TRBD2 (6 bases). The V gene lost 6 bases and the J gene lost 3 bases, with 18 bases spanning the gap. CDR3 length: 17 residues. Per germline, CDR1 MNHEY and CDR2 SMNVEV (reference sequence). The CDR3 is CASSSGVFEVGANVLTF. The CDR3 DNA follows: TGTGCCAGCAGCTCGGGGGTGTTCGAGGTTGGGGCCAACGTCCTGACTTTC.

This clone has only one observation. The rearrangement links TRBV7-3 to TRBJ2-1; 9 bases line up with TRBD2. Germline CDR1 is SGHTA and CDR2 is FQGTGA. The CDR3 covers 16 residues. V lost 5 bases and J lost 0; bases outside the gene matches: 5. DNA for the CDR3: TGTGCCAGCAGCCTCCGCGGGGGGGCCTCCTACAATGAGCAGTTCTTC. Amino acids: CASSLRGGASYNEQFF.

A remark on this clone: It is likely a read error, because the conserved phenylalanine at the end of the CDR3 is missing. Because the CDR3's place on the DNA is in doubt, the DNA is left out and the CDR3 is given as listed by TCRdb. The genes are TRBV7-9 and TRBJ1-1. The CDR3 totals 11 residues, both ends included. Germline lookup yields CDR1 SEHNR and CDR2 FQNEAQ (reference sequence). CDR3 region: CASSSLGSGEI.

This chain links TRBV6-1 with TRBJ1-1; D perhaps matches TRBD1 (5 bases). This CDR3 is 13 amino acids long. The V gene lost 2 bases and the J gene lost 5 bases, with 9 bases spanning the gap. The germline V gene has CDR1 MNHNS and CDR2 SASEGT. The CDR3 spells CASSERGETEAFF. The CDR3, as DNA: TGTGCCAGCAGTGAAAGAGGGGAAACTGAAGCTTTCTTT.

This chain uses TRBV19 with TRBJ2-3; 8 bases map to TRBD1. The CDR3 is 16 amino acids. Trimming cost V 0 bases and J 5 bases; bases outside gene matches: 7. Germline V CDR1 and CDR2: LNHDA, SQIVND (reference sequence). CDR3 loop: CASSIDRGRGVDTQYF. DNA for the CDR3: TGTGCCAGTAGTATAGACAGGGGGCGAGGAGTAGATACGCAGTATTTT.

The chain uses TRBV6-8 and TRBJ2-5, with D perhaps TRBD1 or TRBD2 (5 bases each). Trimming stripped 5 bases from V and 0 bases from J, with 19 bases between. The V gene's germline CDR1 is MNHGY and CDR2 SAAAGT. The CDR3 has 17 amino acids. The CDR3 nucleotides read TGTGCCAGCAGTCCGAAGCAGGGTCCGGGGAACCAAGAGACCCAGTACTTC. Protein product: CASSPKQGPGNQETQYF.

This chain connects TRBV6-5 to TRBJ1-2; 7 nucleotides align to TRBD1. Germline V gives CDR1 MNHEY, CDR2 SVGAGI. This CDR3 has 13 amino acids. The trim removed 0 bases at V and 14 bases at J, leaving 9 bases unmatched. CDR3 sequence (DNA): TGTGCCAGCAGTTACTCTGAGGGGGCTAGGTTTACCTTC. Amino acids: CASSYSEGARFTF.

The chain recombines TRBV18 with TRBJ2-6, with D maybe TRBD2 (5 bases). CDR3 size: 17 residues. Germline V CDR1 and CDR2: KGHSH, LQKENI. V lost 4 bases and J 0 bases, leaving 13 bases between the germline ends. The CDR3 sequence is CASSRPGTSSGANVLTF. In DNA form, the CDR3 reads TGTGCCAGCTCACGTCCGGGAACTAGCTCTGGGGCCAACGTCCTGACTTTC.

The J gene is TRBJ2-3, the V gene TRBV18; 8 bases agree with TRBD1. The CDR3 has 17 residues. The V gene end was trimmed by 1 base and the J gene end by 4 bases; junction bases not matched to a gene: 10. Germline assignment: CDR1 KGHSH and CDR2 LQKENI. The CDR3 spells CASSPRTAGGASDTQYF. The CDR3 DNA sequence: TGTGCCAGCTCACCACGTACGGCAGGGGGCGCGTCAGATACGCAGTATTTT.

This clone was counted once. The chain employs TRBV6-5 and TRBJ2-4, with D uncertain. The germline gives CDR1 MNHEY, CDR2 SVGAGI. CDR3 length equals 14 residues. The V gene lost 0 bases and the J gene lost 0 bases, with 3 bases spanning the gap. CDR3 residues: CASSYSGAKNIQYF. Written as DNA, the CDR3 is TGTGCCAGCAGTTACTCGGGAGCCAAAAACATTCAGTACTTC.

The chain combines TRBV18 with TRBJ2-2; D not resolved. The CDR3 extends over 16 amino acids. Germline V CDR1 and CDR2: KGHSH, LQKENI. V was cut by 4 bases and J by 4 bases, with 16 bases left in between. CDR3 sequence: CASSLSVGSVTGELFF. The CDR3 region has the DNA TGTGCCAGCTCACTTTCCGTGGGGTCGGTCACCGGGGAGCTGTTTTTT.

The chain's CDR3 is CASSQDNDQPQHF. As DNA, the CDR3 is TGTGCCAGCAGCCAAGATAACGATCAGCCCCAGCATTTT. The rearrangement uses TRBV4-2 and TRBJ1-5, with no clear D. The CDR3 is 13 residues long. Germline CDR1 and CDR2: LGHNA and YNFKEQ. Trimming stripped 0 bases from V and 5 bases from J, with 5 bases between.

The J gene is TRBJ2-5, the V gene TRBV7-9; D may correspond to TRBD1 or TRBD2 (5 bases each). CDR3 size: 16 residues. CDR1 is SEHNR and CDR2 is FQNEAQ in the germline V gene (reference sequence). V was pared by 6 bases and J by 5 bases, with 22 bases between. The CDR3 is CASSLIWGPQGETQYF. The CDR3, as DNA: TGTGCCAGCAGTTTGATATGGGGACCCCAAGGGGAGACCCAGTACTTC. Filled out from reference TRBV7-9 and TRBJ2-5, the complete variable domain reads DTGVSQNPRHKITKRGQNVTFRCDPISEHNRLYWYRQTLGQGPEFLTYFQNEAQLEKSRLLSDRFSAERPKGSFSTLEIQRTEQGDSAMYLCASSLIWGPQGETQYFGPGTRLLVL.

The J gene is TRBJ1-1, the V gene TRBV6-5; TRBD1 agrees at 11 bases. This CDR3 has 11 amino acids. Looked up from germline, CDR1 is MNHEY and CDR2 is SVGAGI. V lost 6 bases and J lost 10; bases outside the gene matches: 1. Written as DNA, the CDR3 is TGTGCCAGCAGGGACAGGGGGCCAGCTTTCTTT. Its protein is CASRDRGPAFF.

The rearrangement joins TRBV5-8 to TRBJ1-6, with TRBD1 identical over 9 bases. The CDR3 runs 12 residues. Germline V gives CDR1 SGHTS, CDR2 YDEGEE. The V segment lost 4 bases and the J segment 14 bases; nucleotides outside the gene matches: 4. The CDR3 nucleotides are TGTGCCAGCAGCAAAGACAGGGGGTCCCTCCACTTT. This gives the protein CASSKDRGSLHF. Filled out from reference TRBV5-8 and TRBJ1-6, the complete variable domain reads EAGVTQSPTHLIKTRGQQATLRCSPISGHTSVYWYQQALGLGLQFLLWYDEGEERNRGNFPPRFSGRQFPNYSSELNVNALELEDSALYLCASSKDRGSLHFGNGTRLTVT.

This clone is a singleton in its sample. The rearrangement links TRBV5-1 to TRBJ1-5; 11 bases fit TRBD1. Germline CDR1 reads SGHRS; CDR2 reads YFSETQ. The CDR3 consists of 15 residues. The ends lost 4 bases at V and 10 bases at J; junction bases unmatched: 10. The CDR3 loop reads CASSIGTGGLDPQHF. The DNA of the CDR3 is TGCGCCAGCAGCATCGGGACAGGGGGTCTTGACCCCCAGCATTTT. The full variable domain, rest sourced from reference TRBV5-1 and TRBJ1-5, is KAGVTQTPRYLIKTRGQQVTLSCSPISGHRSVSWYQQTPGQGLQFLFEYFSETQRNKGNFPGRFSGRQFSNSRSEMNVSTLELGDSALYLCASSIGTGGLDPQHFGDGTRLSIL.

V and J are TRBV5-6 and TRBJ2-7; TRBD2 matches 10 bases. Germline V gene lookup returns CDR1 SGHDT and CDR2 YYEEEE. The V segment lost 4 bases and the J segment 3 bases; nucleotides outside the gene matches: 10. There are 16 residues in the CDR3. CDR3 nucleotide sequence: TGTGCCAGCAGCGCCCTGGGTAGCGGGGGGCTCTACGAGCAGTACGTC. Amino acids: CASSALGSGGLYEQYV.

The chain is built from TRBV30 and TRBJ2-2; the D is unclear. V gave up 7 bases and J gave up 0 bases, with 12 bases separating them. The germline V gene has CDR1 GTSNPN and CDR2 SVGIG (reference sequence). This CDR3 region has 14 residues. The CDR3 DNA follows: TGTGCCTCCCGGCGGAGATCGAACACCGGGGAGCTGTTTTTT. Its protein is CASRRRSNTGELFF.

As concerns this clone: Because the CDR3's place on the DNA is in doubt, the DNA is left out and the CDR3 is given as listed by TCRdb. This chain connects TRBV6-5 to TRBJ2-7. The germline gives CDR1 MNHEY, CDR2 SVGAGI. Termini included, the CDR3 measures 12 amino acids. CDR3 loop: CASSSSTYEQYF.

The rearrangement uses TRBV6-6 and TRBJ1-1; D gene uncertain. The CDR3 loop spans 13 amino acids. Germline CDR1 reads MNHNY; CDR2 reads SVGAGI (reference sequence). The V end was cut by 6 bases, the J end by 1 base, with 9 bases between. The DNA for the CDR3 is TGTGCCAGCAGAAGACTCCAGAACACTGAAGCTTTCTTT. Translated: CASRRLQNTEAFF.

This rearrangement joins TRBV19 to TRBJ1-1; D remains unclear. V was shortened by 0 bases and J by 2 bases, with 7 bases between the two germline ends. CDR1 is LNHDA, CDR2 SQIVND, per germline (reference sequence). There are 14 residues in the CDR3. The CDR3 bases are TGTGCCAGTAGTATAGACAGGACTAACACTGAAGCTTTCTTT. Protein: CASSIDRTNTEAFF.

The gene calls are TRBV14 and TRBJ2-6; unclear D gene. Trimming took off 4 bases at V and 3 bases at J, with 10 bases between the two ends. The CDR3 is 15 residues long. Germline CDR1 and CDR2: SGHDN and FVKESK. The chain's CDR3 is CASSRGPGGANVLTF. The CDR3 region has the DNA TGTGCCAGCAGCCGCGGACCGGGTGGGGCCAACGTCCTGACTTTC.